Following are 7 T cell receptor beta chains from one sample sequenced in a study of blood T cells in healthy people across ages (dated by TCRdb to the mid-2010s). The receptor library was made with 5' RACE. Sequencing was carried out with an Illumina HiSeq 2500. The second PCR ran for roughly 7 to 11 cycles and used a J-beta primer mix along with a sample-barcoded 5' primer. TCRdb reanalyzed the raw reads on its own, using fastp at Q25 for trimming and MiXCR for clone calling, and kept in-frame beta chains. Every entry covers one CDR3 protein and lists the most common genes and DNA from its rows. The sample table shows approximately 1,000,000 distinct CDR3 sequences, and less than 45% are seen once. In total, the top ten clones hold roughly 14% of the sample. The sample consisted of blood. The receptors here all came from a young man in good health.

The sample holds a few counts of this clonotype. The chain combines TRBV27 with TRBJ2-7, with TRBD1 matching 7 bases. This CDR3 has 15 residues. Germline CDR1 is MNHEY and CDR2 is SMNVEV (reference sequence). Losses at the gene ends were 3 bases for V and 7 bases for J; bases not matched to a gene: 12. CDR3 sequence: CASSLRTGAHGEQYF. In DNA, the CDR3 is TGTGCCAGCAGTTTGCGCACAGGGGCCCACGGGGAGCAGTACTTC.

This clonotype was seen a handful of times. The V gene is TRBV6-5, the J gene TRBJ1-2; D is uncertain. Germline assignment: CDR1 MNHEY and CDR2 SVGAGI. The CDR3 extends over 15 amino acids. Deletions cut 0 bases from V and 2 bases from J, with 10 bases between. The CDR3 protein is CASSYSYTGNYGYTF. In nucleotides, the CDR3 is TGTGCCAGCAGTTACTCGTATACTGGGAACTATGGCTACACCTTC.

On this clonotype itself: The junction and the germline gene differ at one end; a read error may be behind it. The genes are TRBV3-1 and TRBJ2-7; D ambiguous. CDR3 length: 12 amino acids. Germline V CDR1 and CDR2: LGHDT, YNNKEL (reference sequence). CDR3 residues: CAGSKLSDEQYF. In DNA form, the CDR3 reads TGTGCCGGCAGCAAACTCTCGGACGAGCAGTACTTC.

This clonotype has a handful of counts. This chain uses TRBV6-5 with TRBJ2-1; D possibly matches TRBD1 or TRBD2 (6 bases each). The germline gives CDR1 MNHEY, CDR2 SVGAGI. Trimming removed 5 bases from V and 7 bases from J, with 15 bases in between. CDR3 length: 14 amino acids. The CDR3 sequence: CASSRVGAGNEQFF. The CDR3 DNA is TGTGCCAGCAGTAGGGTGGGGGCGGGGAATGAGCAGTTCTTC.

The CDR3 loop is CASSVSSKSSYNEQYF. CDR3 nucleotides: TGTGCCAGCAGCGTGAGCTCTAAGAGCTCCTACAATGAGCAGTACTTC. The rearrangement uses TRBV9 and TRBJ2-5, with unresolved D. Per the germline V gene, CDR1 is SGDLS and CDR2 is YYNGEE. Trimming pared 2 bases from V and 11 bases from J, leaving 25 bases between. The CDR3 is 16 residues long.

The J gene is TRBJ1-4, the V gene TRBV7-2; tentatively, D is TRBD1 (5 bases). Per germline, CDR1 SGHTA and CDR2 FQGNSA. V was pared by 3 bases and J by 5 bases, with 16 bases between. The CDR3 spans 16 residues. The CDR3 DNA sequence: TGTGCCAGCAGCTTCGGGAAGGGGCGAAAAAATGAAAAACTGTTTTTT. Residues: CASSFGKGRKNEKLFF.

V usage is TRBV25-1 and J usage is TRBJ2-3; 11 bases map to TRBD1. The junction had 7 bases not matched to a gene; V was cut back by 3 bases and J by 8 bases. The CDR3 contains 15 residues. Germline values: CDR1 MGHDK, CDR2 SYGVNS. The CDR3 protein is CASSDPGGTGGTQYF. In nucleotides, the CDR3 is TGTGCCAGCAGTGATCCAGGGGGGACAGGGGGTACGCAGTATTTT.